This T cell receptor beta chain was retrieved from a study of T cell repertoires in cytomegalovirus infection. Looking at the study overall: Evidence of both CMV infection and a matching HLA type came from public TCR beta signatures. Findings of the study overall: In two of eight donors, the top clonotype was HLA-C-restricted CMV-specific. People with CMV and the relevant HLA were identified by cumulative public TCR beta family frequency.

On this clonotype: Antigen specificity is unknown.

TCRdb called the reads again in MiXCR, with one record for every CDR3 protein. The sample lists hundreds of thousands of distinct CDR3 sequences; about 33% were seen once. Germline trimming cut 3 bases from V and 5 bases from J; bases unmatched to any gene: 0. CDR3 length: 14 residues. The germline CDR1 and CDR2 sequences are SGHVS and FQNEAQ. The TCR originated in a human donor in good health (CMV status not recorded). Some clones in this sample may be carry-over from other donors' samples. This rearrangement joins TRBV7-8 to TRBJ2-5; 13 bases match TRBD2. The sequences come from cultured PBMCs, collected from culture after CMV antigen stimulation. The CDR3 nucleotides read TGTGCCAGCAGCTTGACTAGCGGGGGGGAGACCCAGTACTTC. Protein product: CASSLTSGGETQYF.